The rows below give T cell receptor beta chains drawn from one sample of a study of response to subunit inactivated influenza vaccine. TCRdb itself ran the RT-PCR reads through MiXCR, one entry per CDR3 protein. The sample has 600,000 to 850,000 distinct CDR3 sequences; about 14% are singletons. The source material was PBMCs from blood, sampled around 14 days before vaccination. The receptors were gathered from a man aged 50-59 years who received an inactivated influenza vaccine. Each CDR3 is given with its conserved first and last residue. A D gene is named only where the DNA matches it firmly.

v_gene	d_gene	CDR3aa
TRBV5-6	NA	CASSFIGRGAEAFF
TRBV20-1	NA	CSARDTGVASPLHF
TRBV4-2	TRBD2	CASSQDNGGGQPVF
TRBV15	TRBD2	CATSRDVSGSFGYNEQFF
TRBV28	TRBD1	CASNGPRQGAYEQYF
TRBV20-1	NA	CSARTTARLIDEQFF
TRBV4-3	NA	CASSQVLGKSSYNSPLHF
TRBV24-1	TRBD1	CATSDPGTGNTGELFF
TRBV7-2	TRBD1	CASSLRTGGGEQYF
TRBV7-9	NA	CASTAQGTGELFF
TRBV5-6	NA	CASSLTRMEAKNIQYF
TRBV12-3/TRBV12-4	TRBD1	CASSNRDRWSGNTIYF
TRBV10-3	TRBD1	CAISEWDSRGYTF
TRBV6-1	NA	CASSLGVGEYEQYF
TRBV6-5	NA	CASSYSNQGRGYGYTF
TRBV12-3/TRBV12-4	NA	CASSRARPNNEQFF
TRBV9	NA	CASSVAARVFTGELFF
TRBV19	NA	CASSIIGHNQPQHF
TRBV9	NA	CASSVDTNTGELFF
TRBV6-1	TRBD2	CASSRGLAGGPAGELFF
TRBV20-1	TRBD2	CSARAWTSPQETQYF
TRBV12-3/TRBV12-4	NA	CASSSDTFHEQFF
TRBV4-2	NA	CASSQEGWREQFF